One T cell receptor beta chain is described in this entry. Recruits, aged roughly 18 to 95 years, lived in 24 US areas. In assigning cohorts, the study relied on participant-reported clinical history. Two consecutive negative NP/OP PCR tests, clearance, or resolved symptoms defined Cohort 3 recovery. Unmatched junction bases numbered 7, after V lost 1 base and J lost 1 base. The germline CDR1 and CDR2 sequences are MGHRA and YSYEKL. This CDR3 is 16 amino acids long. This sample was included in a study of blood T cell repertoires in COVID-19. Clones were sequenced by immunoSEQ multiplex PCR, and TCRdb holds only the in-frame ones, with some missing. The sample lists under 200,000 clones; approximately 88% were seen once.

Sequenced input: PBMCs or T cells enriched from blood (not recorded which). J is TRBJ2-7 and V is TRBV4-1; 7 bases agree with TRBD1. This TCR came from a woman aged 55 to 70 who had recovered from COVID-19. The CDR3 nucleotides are TGCGCCAGCAGCCAAGTATTTCGGGACAGATCCTACGAGCAGTACTTC. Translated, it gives CASSQVFRDRSYEQYF.